This T cell receptor beta chain emerged from a study of OX40 agonist ivuxolimab in advanced cancers. The overall study: Ivuxolimab doses were 0.01, 0.1, 0.3, 1.5, 3 or 10 mg/kg every 2 weeks.

The CDR3 is 13 amino acids. The germline V gene has CDR1 MDHEN and CDR2 SYDVKM. The V end lost 3 bases, the J end lost 5 bases, and 9 bases lay between the germline ends. The protocol was immunoSEQ multiplex PCR, while the TCRdb copy is restricted to in-frame clones and leaves out a portion. The table has 98,000 or so clones, roughly nine tenths seen once. The receptor's source is an adult with an advanced solid tumor such as melanoma, head and neck, liver or kidney cancer. The sequencing used CD4+ or CD8+ T cells sorted from blood, collected in a trial of the OX40 agonist ivuxolimab. The V call is TRBV28, the J call TRBJ2-3, with D uncertain. The CDR3 here is CASSFSARDTQYF. The CDR3 DNA is TGTGCCAGCAGTTTCTCGGCCCGAGATACGCAGTATTTT.